This record looks at one T cell receptor (beta chain) sequence and its context. There are many counts of this clonotype. The antigen this receptor binds is unknown. No per-base quality is available; no much larger clone lies one base away. These data are taken from a study of breast tumors, draining lymph nodes, adjacent tissues (dated by TCRdb to 2015 to 2016). Background for the entire study: Breast cancer patients provided tumor, adjacent nontumor tissue and axillary lymph nodes, and the study compared the TCR beta repertoires across these three sources. The study aimed to assess the relationships and possible T-cell exchange between tumor, surrounding tissue and draining lymph node repertoires in human breast cancer. Overall study outcomes, separate from this receptor: A scenario in which most tumor T cells derive from the lymph node and then expand within tumor tissue was judged to be consistent with the data. Tumor T-cell repertoires showed less diversity than lymph node repertoires and more diversity than nontumor tissue repertoires, and tumor T-cell repertoires showed preferential V and J gene usage. The study presented the conclusion that tumor T cells originate in lymph nodes as consistent with a hypothesis, not as something directly demonstrated. Tumor and nontumor tissue repertoires were found to be significantly more similar in luminal-like than in basal-like breast cancer.

Lymph node samples came from the axillary draining lymph nodes of breast cancer patients. This sample was sequenced with an Illumina HiSeq 2000. TCR beta chain libraries were generated through multiplex PCR amplification. The amplified TCR beta chain products were analyzed by high-throughput sequencing. TCRdb took the public reads, trimmed them with fastp at Q25, ran MiXCR for clone calling and kept in-frame beta chains. Rows merge per CDR3 protein into single entries with the most common DNA and genes. The sample contains roughly 260,000 distinct CDR3 sequences, over 25% of them found a single time. More than 0.85% of the sample lies in the top ten. From the cysteine through the phenylalanine, the CDR3 covers 13 amino acids. Of all the DNA, just the CDR3 is kept, 39 bases in frame from base 1. CDR1 and CDR2, per the germline V gene (reference sequence), are DFQATT and SNEGSKA. Trimmed from V: 6 bases; trimmed from J: 1 base; junction bases lacking a gene match: 3.

The sequence joins TRBV20-1 to TRBJ2-3; TRBD1 agrees with 8 junctional bases. The clonotype comes from a female donor with breast cancer. Some clones in this sample may be carry-over from other donors' samples. The sequenced sample consisted of axillary lymph node tissue. The sequence in DNA is TGCAGTGCCCTGACAGGGGGCACAGATACGCAGTATTTT. Its translation reads: CSALTGGTDTQYF.